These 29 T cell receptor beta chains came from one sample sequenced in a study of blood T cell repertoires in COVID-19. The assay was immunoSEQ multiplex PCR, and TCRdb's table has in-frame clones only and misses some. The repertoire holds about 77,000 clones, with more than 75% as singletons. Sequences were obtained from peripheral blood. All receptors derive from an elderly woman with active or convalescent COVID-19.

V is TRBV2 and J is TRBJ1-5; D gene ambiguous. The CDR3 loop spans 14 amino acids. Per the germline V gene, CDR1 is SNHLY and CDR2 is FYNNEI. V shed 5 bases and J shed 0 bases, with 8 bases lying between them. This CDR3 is CASSRVYSNQPQHF. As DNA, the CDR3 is TGTGCCAGCAGTCGGGTATATAGCAATCAGCCCCAGCATTTT. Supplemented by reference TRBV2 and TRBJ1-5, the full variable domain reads EPEVTQTPSHQVTQMGQEVILRCVPISNHLYFYWYRQILGQKVEFLVSFYNNEISEKSEIFDDQFSVERPDGSNFTLKIRSTKLEDSAMYFCASSRVYSNQPQHFGDGTRLSIL.

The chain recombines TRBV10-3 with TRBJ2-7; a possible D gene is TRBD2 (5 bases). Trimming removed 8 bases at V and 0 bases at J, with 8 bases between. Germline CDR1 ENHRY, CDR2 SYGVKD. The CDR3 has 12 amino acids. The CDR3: CAISGISYEQYF. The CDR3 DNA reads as TGTGCCATCTCCGGGATCTCCTACGAGCAGTACTTC.

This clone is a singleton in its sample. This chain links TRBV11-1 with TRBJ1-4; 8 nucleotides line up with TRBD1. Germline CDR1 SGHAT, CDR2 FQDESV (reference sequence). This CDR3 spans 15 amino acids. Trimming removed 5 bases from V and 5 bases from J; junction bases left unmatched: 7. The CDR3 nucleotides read TGTGCCAGCAGCCCTCGGACAGGGCAGAATGAAAAACTGTTTTTT. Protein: CASSPRTGQNEKLFF.

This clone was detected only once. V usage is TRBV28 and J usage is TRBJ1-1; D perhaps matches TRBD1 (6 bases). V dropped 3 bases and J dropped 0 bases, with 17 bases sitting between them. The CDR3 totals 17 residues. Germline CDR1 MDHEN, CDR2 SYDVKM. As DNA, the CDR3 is TGTGCCAGCAGTTTGGCGGGGGCTGGACAGATGAACACTGAAGCTTTCTTT. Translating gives CASSLAGAGQMNTEAFF.

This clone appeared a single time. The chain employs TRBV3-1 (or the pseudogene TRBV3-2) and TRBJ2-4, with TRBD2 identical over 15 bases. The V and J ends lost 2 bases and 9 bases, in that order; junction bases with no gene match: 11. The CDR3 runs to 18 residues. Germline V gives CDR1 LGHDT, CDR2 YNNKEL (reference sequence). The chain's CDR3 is CASSQRTSGGAVVSIQYF. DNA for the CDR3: TGTGCCAGCAGCCAAAGGACTAGCGGGGGGGCCGTGGTTAGCATTCAGTACTTC.

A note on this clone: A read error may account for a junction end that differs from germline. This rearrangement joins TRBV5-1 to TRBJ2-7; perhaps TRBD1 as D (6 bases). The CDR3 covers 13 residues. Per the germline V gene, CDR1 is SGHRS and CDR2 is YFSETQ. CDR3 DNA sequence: TGCGCCAGCAGCTTGTGGACAGAGGACGAACAGTACTTC. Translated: CASSLWTEDEQYF.

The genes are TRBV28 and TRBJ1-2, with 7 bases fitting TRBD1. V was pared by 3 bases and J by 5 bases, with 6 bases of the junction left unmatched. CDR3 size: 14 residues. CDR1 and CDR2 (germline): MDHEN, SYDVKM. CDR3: CASSFKGQRYGYTF. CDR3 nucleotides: TGTGCCAGCAGTTTTAAGGGACAGCGATATGGCTACACCTTC.

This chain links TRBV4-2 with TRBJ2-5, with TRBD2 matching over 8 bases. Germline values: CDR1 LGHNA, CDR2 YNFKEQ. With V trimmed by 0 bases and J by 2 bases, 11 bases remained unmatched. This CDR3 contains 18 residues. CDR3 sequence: CASSQESGVGGGQETQYF. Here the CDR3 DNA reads TGTGCCAGCAGCCAAGAGAGTGGGGTGGGCGGGGGGCAAGAGACCCAGTACTTC.

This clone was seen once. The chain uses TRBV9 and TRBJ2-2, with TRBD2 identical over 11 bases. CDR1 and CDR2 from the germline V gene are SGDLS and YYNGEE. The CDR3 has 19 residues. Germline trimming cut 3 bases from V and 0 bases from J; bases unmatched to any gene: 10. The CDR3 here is CASSAPRLAGNPNTGELFF. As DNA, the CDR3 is TGTGCCAGCAGCGCCCCTAGACTAGCGGGGAATCCGAACACCGGGGAGCTGTTTTTT.

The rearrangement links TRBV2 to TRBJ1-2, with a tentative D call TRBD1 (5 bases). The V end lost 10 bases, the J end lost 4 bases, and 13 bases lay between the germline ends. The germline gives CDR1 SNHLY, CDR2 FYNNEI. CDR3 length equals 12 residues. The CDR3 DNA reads TGTGCCAAGACGGGGGAGGGCTATGGCTACACCTTC. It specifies CAKTGEGYGYTF.

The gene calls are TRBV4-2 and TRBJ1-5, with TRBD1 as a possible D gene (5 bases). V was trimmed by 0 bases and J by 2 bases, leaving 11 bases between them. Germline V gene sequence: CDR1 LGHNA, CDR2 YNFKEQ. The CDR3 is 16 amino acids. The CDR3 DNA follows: TGTGCCAGCAGCCAAGAGGGGGGTAGGGGCAATCAGCCCCAGCATTTT. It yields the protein CASSQEGGRGNQPQHF.

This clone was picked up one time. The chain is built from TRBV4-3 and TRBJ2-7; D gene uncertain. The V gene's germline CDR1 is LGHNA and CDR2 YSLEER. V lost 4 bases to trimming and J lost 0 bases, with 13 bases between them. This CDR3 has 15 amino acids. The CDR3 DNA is TGCGCCAGCAGCCCGTTTCCAGGTCCCTCCTACGAGCAGTACTTC. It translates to CASSPFPGPSYEQYF.

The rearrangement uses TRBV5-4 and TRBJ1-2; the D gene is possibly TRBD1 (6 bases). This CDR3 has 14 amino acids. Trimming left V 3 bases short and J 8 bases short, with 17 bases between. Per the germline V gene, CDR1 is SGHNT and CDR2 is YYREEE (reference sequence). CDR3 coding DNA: TGTGCCAGCAGCTGGGGGCCGGGATCCGTAGGCTACACCTTC. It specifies CASSWGPGSVGYTF.

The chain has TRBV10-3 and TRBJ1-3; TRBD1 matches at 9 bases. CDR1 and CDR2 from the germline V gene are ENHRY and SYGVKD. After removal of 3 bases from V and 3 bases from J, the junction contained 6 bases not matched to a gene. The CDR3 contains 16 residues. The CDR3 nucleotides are TGTGCCATCAGTGACCCCGGGACAGGGAGTGGAAACACCATATATTTT. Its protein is CAISDPGTGSGNTIYF.

This CDR3 is CASSQDGRGTYNEQFF. The CDR3 coding sequence is TGTGCCAGCAGCCAAGATGGGCGGGGGACCTACAATGAGCAGTTCTTC. The chain combines TRBV14 with TRBJ2-1; 7 bases agree with TRBD2. Germline CDR1 reads SGHDN; CDR2 reads FVKESK. The CDR3 is 16 residues long. After removal of 0 bases from V and 2 bases from J, the junction contained 4 bases not matched to a gene. The variable domain in full, with the rest retrieved from reference TRBV14 and TRBJ2-1, is EAGVTQFPSHSVIEKGQTVTLRCDPISGHDNLYWYRRVMGKEIKFLLHFVKESKQDESGMPNNRFLAERTGGTYSTLKVQPAELEDSGVYFCASSQDGRGTYNEQFFGPGTRLTVL.

This CDR3 is CASSLGLAGYNEQFF. In DNA form, the CDR3 reads TGCGCCAGCAGCTTGGGGCTAGCGGGGTACAATGAGCAGTTCTTC. V is TRBV5-1 and J is TRBJ2-1, with 9 nucleotides matching TRBD2. J lost 4 bases, V lost 0 bases, and 2 bases had no gene match. This CDR3 has 15 residues. Germline V gene lookup returns CDR1 SGHRS and CDR2 YFSETQ.

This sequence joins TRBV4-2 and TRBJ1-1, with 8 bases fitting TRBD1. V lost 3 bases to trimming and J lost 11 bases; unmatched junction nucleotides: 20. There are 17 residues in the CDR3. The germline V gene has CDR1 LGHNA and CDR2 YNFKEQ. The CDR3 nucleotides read TGTGCCAGCAGCCAGCAAGGGACAGGCCTCGTCAGTCGGTCGGCTTTCTTT. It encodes CASSQQGTGLVSRSAFF.

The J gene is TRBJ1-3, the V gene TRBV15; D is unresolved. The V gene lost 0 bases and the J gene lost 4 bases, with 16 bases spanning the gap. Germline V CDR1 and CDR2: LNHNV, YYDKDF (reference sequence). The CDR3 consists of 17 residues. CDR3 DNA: TGTGCCACCAGCAGAGATAATGTCGGTGCGTCAGGAAACACCATATATTTT. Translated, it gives CATSRDNVGASGNTIYF. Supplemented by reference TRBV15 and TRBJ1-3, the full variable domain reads DAMVIQNPRYQVTQFGKPVTLSCSQTLNHNVMYWYQQKSSQAPKLLFHYYDKDFNNEADTPDNFQSRRPNTSFCFLDIRSPGLGDTAMYLCATSRDNVGASGNTIYFGEGSWLTVV.

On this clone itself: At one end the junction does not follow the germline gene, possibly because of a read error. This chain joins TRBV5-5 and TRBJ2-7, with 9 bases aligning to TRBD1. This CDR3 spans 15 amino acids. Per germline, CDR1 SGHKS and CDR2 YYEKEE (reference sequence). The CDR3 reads CTSTSVTGGTYEQYF. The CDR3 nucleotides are TGTACCAGCACCTCCGTGACAGGGGGAACATACGAGCAGTACTTC.

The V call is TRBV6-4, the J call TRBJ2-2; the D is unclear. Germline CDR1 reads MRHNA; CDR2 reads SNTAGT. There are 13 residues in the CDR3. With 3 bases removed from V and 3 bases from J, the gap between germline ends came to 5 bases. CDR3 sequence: CASSESDTGELFF. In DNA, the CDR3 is TGTGCCAGCAGTGAGTCCGACACCGGGGAGCTGTTTTTT.

In DNA form, the CDR3 reads TGTGCCAGCAGCCCTGCTTTAGCGGGGGGGGAGCAGTACTTC. Protein: CASSPALAGGEQYF. This chain joins TRBV28 and TRBJ2-7; 11 nucleotides line up with TRBD2. Trimming cost V 6 bases and J 7 bases; bases outside gene matches: 8. Germline CDR1 and CDR2: MDHEN and SYDVKM. This CDR3 has 14 amino acids.

The CDR3 DNA sequence: TGTGCCAGCAGCGTAGATGGGTTAGCGGGGCCAGATACGCAGTATTTT. Translating gives CASSVDGLAGPDTQYF. V and J are TRBV7-2 and TRBJ2-3; TRBD2 agrees at 8 bases. CDR1 is SGHTA and CDR2 is FQGNSA in the germline V gene. V dropped 5 bases and J dropped 4; count of bases not matched to a gene: 11. The CDR3 contains 16 residues. Looking up the rest from reference TRBV7-2 and TRBJ2-3 gives the full variable domain: GAGVSQSPSNKVTEKGKDVELRCDPISGHTALYWYRQSLGQGLEFLIYFQGNSAPDKSGLPSDRFSAERTGGSVSTLTIQRTQQEDSAVYLCASSVDGLAGPDTQYFGPGTRLTVL.

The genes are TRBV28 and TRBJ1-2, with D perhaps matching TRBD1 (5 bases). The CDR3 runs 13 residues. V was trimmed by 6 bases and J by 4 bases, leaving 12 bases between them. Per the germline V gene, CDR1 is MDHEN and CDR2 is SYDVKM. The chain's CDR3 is CASRNGGAYGYTF. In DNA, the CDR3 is TGTGCCAGCAGGAACGGGGGAGCCTATGGCTACACCTTC.

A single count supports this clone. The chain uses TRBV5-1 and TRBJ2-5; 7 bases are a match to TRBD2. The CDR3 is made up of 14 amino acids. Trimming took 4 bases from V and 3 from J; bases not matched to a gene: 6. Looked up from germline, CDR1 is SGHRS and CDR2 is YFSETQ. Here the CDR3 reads CASSSGTVEETQYF. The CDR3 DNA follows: TGCGCCAGCAGCAGCGGGACGGTGGAAGAGACCCAGTACTTC.

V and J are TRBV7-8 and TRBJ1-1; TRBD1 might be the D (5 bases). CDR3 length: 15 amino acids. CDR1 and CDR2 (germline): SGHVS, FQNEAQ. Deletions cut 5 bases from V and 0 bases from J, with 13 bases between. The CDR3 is CASSPDRDLNTEAFF. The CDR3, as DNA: TGTGCCAGCAGCCCTGACCGGGACTTGAACACTGAAGCTTTCTTT.

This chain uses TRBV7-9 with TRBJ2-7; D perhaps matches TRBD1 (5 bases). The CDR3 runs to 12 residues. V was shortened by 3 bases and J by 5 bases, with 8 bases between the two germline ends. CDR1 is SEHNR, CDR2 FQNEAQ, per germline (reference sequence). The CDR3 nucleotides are TGTGCCAGCAGCTTTACAGGACACGAGCAGTACTTC. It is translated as CASSFTGHEQYF.

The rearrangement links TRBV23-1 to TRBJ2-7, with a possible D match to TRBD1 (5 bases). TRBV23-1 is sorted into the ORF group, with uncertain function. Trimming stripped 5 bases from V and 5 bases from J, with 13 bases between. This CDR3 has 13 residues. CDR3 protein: CASSSGPVDEQYF. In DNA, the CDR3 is TGCGCCAGCAGTTCAGGGCCGGTGGACGAGCAGTACTTC.

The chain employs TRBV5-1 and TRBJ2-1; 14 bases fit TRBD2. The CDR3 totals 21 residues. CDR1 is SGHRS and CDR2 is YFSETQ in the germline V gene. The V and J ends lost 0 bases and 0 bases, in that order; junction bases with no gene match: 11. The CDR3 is CASSLALGTSGGGSSYNEQFF. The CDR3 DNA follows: TGCGCCAGCAGCTTGGCCCTGGGGACTAGCGGGGGCGGGAGCTCCTACAATGAGCAGTTCTTC.

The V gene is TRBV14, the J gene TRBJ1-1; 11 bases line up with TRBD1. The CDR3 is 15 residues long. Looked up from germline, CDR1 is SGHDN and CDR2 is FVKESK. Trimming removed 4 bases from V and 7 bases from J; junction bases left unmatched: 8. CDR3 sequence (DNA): TGTGCCAGCAGCCTACGGACAGGGGGCGCGGGTGAAGCTTTCTTT. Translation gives CASSLRTGGAGEAFF.